This paragraph covers one TCR beta chain sequence. What it recognizes is unknown. The CDR3 has 16 residues. The V gene's germline CDR1 is SGHVS and CDR2 FNYEAQ. The ends were cut back, 0 bases at V and 5 bases at J, with 16 bases in the middle. Primers: 60 Vbeta forward and 13 Jbeta reverse. Repertoires were generated with immunoSEQ multiplex PCR, while TCRdb's copy carries only in-frame clones and drops some. The sample has around 120,000 clones, around 81% seen once. The data derive from a study of cytomegalovirus exposure and HLA in healthy donors. As for the study in general: One earlier analysis, a look at approximately 180 million T cells, found roughly 110 million unique TCR beta sequences.

Study observations and caveats: Across donors, sequencing depth was assumed by presence/absence analyses to be roughly uniform. The authors confirmed in vitro that three CMV-associated chains were specific for CMV antigens.

The TCR was taken from a man aged 18 to 35 in good health and CMV-seronegative. Sample: PBMCs. The chain joins TRBV7-6 to TRBJ2-5, with a tentative D call TRBD2 (6 bases). Written as DNA, the CDR3 is TGTGCCAGCAGCTTAGCGGTACTGGAGGGCTGGGAGACCCAGTACTTC. Its protein product is CASSLAVLEGWETQYF. The entire variable domain, with the rest obtained from reference TRBV7-6 and TRBJ2-5, is as follows: GAGVSQSPRYKVTKRGQDVALRCDPISGHVSLYWYRQALGQGPEFLTYFNYEAQQDKSGLPNDRFSAERPEGSISTLTIQRTEQRDSAMYRCASSLAVLEGWETQYFGPGTRLLVL.